Following are 4 T cell receptor beta chains from one sample sequenced in a study of T cells after yellow fever vaccination (dated by TCRdb to the late 2010s). The library was built by means of 5' RACE. Sequencing used an Illumina HiSeq 2500. The raw public data were reprocessed by TCRdb itself: fastp quality trimming at Q25, MiXCR clonotype calling, in-frame beta chains only. Each CDR3 protein appears once, grouped with its most common genes and DNA. Across this sample there are more than 250,000 distinct CDR3 sequences, with 6.8% seen only once. About a sixth of the sample lies in the top ten. The treatment or condition label, as the study defines it: live attenuated yellow fever vaccine strain. The input for sequencing was PBMCs, taken around 45 days after the first yellow fever vaccination. These receptors were obtained from a man between 18 and 29 years old who received the YFV17D yellow fever vaccine.

The table lists this clonotype with a few counts. This chain links TRBV6-5 with TRBJ1-1, with D possibly matching TRBD1 (6 bases). CDR3 length: 15 amino acids. The V end lost 4 bases, the J end lost 4 bases, and 16 bases lay between the germline ends. CDR1 MNHEY and CDR2 SVGAGI come from the germline V gene. CDR3 sequence reads: CASSWGGGVGTEAFF. CDR3 nucleotides: TGTGCCAGCAGTTGGGGAGGGGGAGTTGGCACTGAAGCTTTCTTT.

J is TRBJ2-5 and V is TRBV29-1, with TRBD2 matching 13 bases. This CDR3 spans 15 amino acids. Looked up from germline, CDR1 is SQVTM and CDR2 is ANQGSEA. The J segment lost 8 bases and the V segment lost 4 bases, leaving 10 bases of the junction unmatched. CDR3 in amino acids: CSVVLAGGTRETQYF. The CDR3 DNA sequence: TGCAGCGTTGTACTAGCGGGGGGGACAAGAGAAACCCAGTACTTC.

This clonotype was counted a few times. The chain joins TRBV4-1 to TRBJ2-3; TRBD1 matches 7 bases. This CDR3 is 17 amino acids long. J was trimmed by 2 bases and V by 1 base; bases with no gene match: 9. Looked up from germline, CDR1 is MGHRA and CDR2 is YSYEKL. In nucleotides, the CDR3 is TGCGCCAGCAGCCAAGCTTGGTTGACAGGGCTCACAGATACGCAGTATTTT. Encoded protein: CASSQAWLTGLTDTQYF.

This sequence joins TRBV5-1 and TRBJ2-3; D is perhaps TRBD1 (8 bases). V lost 4 bases to trimming and J lost 0 bases, with 15 bases between them. This CDR3 has 16 amino acids. In germline, CDR1 is SGHRS, CDR2 YFSETQ. The DNA of the CDR3 is TGCGCCAGCAGCGCTGGACAGGGACTAAGCACAGATACGCAGTATTTT. Its protein is CASSAGQGLSTDTQYF.